These 32 T cell receptor beta chains originate from one sample sequenced in a study of blood T cell repertoires in COVID-19. Generated by immunoSEQ multiplex PCR, the TCRdb table keeps only in-frame clones and is missing some. The sample records about 160,000 clones, around 85% being singletons. Material for sequencing was peripheral blood. The receptor set was obtained from a human donor with acute or convalescent COVID-19. The donor label of this sample is uncertain.

This rearrangement joins TRBV6-2 or TRBV6-3 to TRBJ1-2; 7 bases fit TRBD1. Germline trimming cut 2 bases from V and 8 bases from J; bases unmatched to any gene: 11. Germline V gene sequence: CDR1 MNHEY, CDR2 SVGEGT. This CDR3 comprises 15 residues. CDR3 sequence: CASSYPKDRLEGYTF. CDR3 sequence (DNA): TGTGCCAGCAGTTACCCAAAGGACAGGCTTGAAGGCTACACCTTC.

The genes are TRBV2 and TRBJ2-7; TRBD1 agrees at 9 bases. CDR3 length: 14 residues. The junction had 4 bases not matched to a gene; V was cut back by 6 bases and J by 1 base. Looked up from germline, CDR1 is SNHLY and CDR2 is FYNNEI. The CDR3 bases are TGTGCCAGCAGACCCGGGACAGGGTCCTACGAGCAGTACTTC. Translation gives CASRPGTGSYEQYF. Full variable domain (outside the CDR3, taken from reference TRBV2 and TRBJ2-7): EPEVTQTPSHQVTQMGQEVILRCVPISNHLYFYWYRQILGQKVEFLVSFYNNEISEKSEIFDDQFSVERPDGSNFTLKIRSTKLEDSAMYFCASRPGTGSYEQYFGPGTRLTVT.

The chain recombines TRBV19 with TRBJ2-7, with 7 bases lining up with TRBD1. CDR1 is LNHDA, CDR2 SQIVND, per germline (reference sequence). The junction had 7 bases not matched to a gene; V was cut back by 5 bases and J by 0 bases. The CDR3 is 15 amino acids. The CDR3 here is CASSFQTGISYEQYF. As DNA, the CDR3 is TGTGCCAGTAGTTTCCAGACAGGGATCTCCTACGAGCAGTACTTC.

The genes are TRBV18 and TRBJ1-5; no reliable D call. Between the trimmed V and J ends, which lost 2 bases and 5 bases, there was a span of 7 bases. This CDR3 is 13 amino acids long. Germline V lookup: CDR1 KGHSH, CDR2 LQKENI. CDR3 nucleotides: TGTGCCAGCTCACCAGAGGGAGATCAGCCCCAGCATTTT. This sequence encodes CASSPEGDQPQHF. The full variable domain, with the rest looked up from reference TRBV18 and TRBJ1-5, is NAGVMQNPRHLVRRRGQEARLRCSPMKGHSHVYWYRQLPEEGLKFMVYLQKENIIDESGMPKERFSAEFPKEGPSILRIQQVVRGDSAAYFCASSPEGDQPQHFGDGTRLSIL.

This clone was counted once. V gene TRBV4-1 combines with J gene TRBJ1-2; 8 positions agree with TRBD1. V dropped 4 bases and J dropped 7; count of bases not matched to a gene: 17. Per germline, CDR1 MGHRA and CDR2 YSYEKL. CDR3 size: 17 residues. The CDR3 DNA reads TGCGCCAGCAGCCCCCAAGAGGTTTCGAGACAGGGGAGTGGCTACACCTTC. This translates into CASSPQEVSRQGSGYTF.

The rearrangement uses TRBV5-1 and TRBJ1-4; 12 bases align to TRBD1. CDR1 and CDR2 (germline): SGHRS, YFSETQ. The V gene end was trimmed by 4 bases and the J gene end by 7 bases; junction bases not matched to a gene: 11. The CDR3 covers 17 residues. The CDR3 is CASSPSPGTGGGEKLFF. As DNA, the CDR3 is TGCGCCAGCAGCCCCAGTCCCGGGACAGGGGGCGGTGAAAAACTGTTTTTT.

The V call is TRBV6-2 or TRBV6-3, the J call TRBJ2-7; perhaps TRBD1 as D (6 bases). The CDR3 has 13 residues. Germline CDR1 and CDR2: MNHEY and SVGEGT. The V gene lost 3 bases and the J gene lost 7 bases, with 13 bases spanning the gap. CDR3 DNA: TGTGCCAGCAGTTATGGGGGCTATTCAGAGCAGTACTTC. Its protein product is CASSYGGYSEQYF.

This clone was detected a few times. J is TRBJ2-2 and V is TRBV11-1; D may be TRBD2 (5 bases). The CDR3 extends over 14 amino acids. CDR1 and CDR2 from the germline V gene are SGHAT and FQDESV (reference sequence). V gave up 1 base and J gave up 6 bases, with 9 bases separating them. The CDR3 sequence: CASSLGYGAGELFF. DNA for the CDR3: TGTGCCAGCAGCTTAGGCTACGGGGCCGGGGAGCTGTTTTTT.

The chain uses TRBV7-8 and TRBJ2-2; 8 nucleotides agree with TRBD1. This CDR3 is built from 18 residues. CDR1 and CDR2 (germline): SGHVS, FQNEAQ. With V trimmed by 4 bases and J by 0 bases, 10 bases remained unmatched. The CDR3 is CASSWGGRGLSNTGELFF. CDR3 coding DNA: TGTGCCAGCAGCTGGGGCGGCAGGGGGCTATCGAACACCGGGGAGCTGTTTTTT.

Only a few counts were recorded for this clone. The chain links TRBV6-6 to TRBJ1-1, with 7 positions matching TRBD1. The CDR3 spans 16 residues. V was clipped by 0 bases and J by 1 base; unmatched bases: 5. CDR1 MNHNY and CDR2 SVGAGI come from the germline V gene (reference sequence). CDR3 coding DNA: TGTGCCAGCAGTTACTCGTCCAGACAGGGGAACACTGAAGCTTTCTTT. Translated: CASSYSSRQGNTEAFF.

This chain joins TRBV11-2 and TRBJ1-1; tentatively, D is TRBD1 (6 bases). The V end was cut by 5 bases, the J end by 0 bases, with 22 bases between. Germline V gene sequence: CDR1 SGHAT, CDR2 FQNNGV. The length of the CDR3 is 18 residues. The CDR3 loop is CASSPNTGWGKMNTEAFF. The CDR3 DNA reads TGTGCCAGCAGCCCCAATACAGGGTGGGGAAAAATGAACACTGAAGCTTTCTTT.

The chain employs TRBV21-1 and TRBJ2-1; TRBD2 is the table's D call and was not checked against the DNA. TRBV21-1 is given as a pseudogene. This CDR3 spans 15 amino acids. CDR3 protein: CASSKVSGEGNEQFF. Written as DNA, the CDR3 is TGTGCCAGCAGCAAGGTGTCCGGGGAGGGGAATGAGCAGTTCTTC.

CDR3 in amino acids: CASSLSTGGNMAEAFF. Written as DNA, the CDR3 is TGTGCCAGCAGCTTAAGTACAGGGGGTAATATGGCTGAAGCTTTCTTT. The genes are TRBV7-3 and TRBJ1-1, with 8 bases matching TRBD1. CDR1 is SGHTA, CDR2 FQGTGA, per germline. V was clipped by 1 base and J by 6 bases; unmatched bases: 10. The CDR3 totals 16 residues.

The chain carries TRBV5-4 and TRBJ2-7; maybe TRBD2 (5 bases). This CDR3 is 12 amino acids long. Germline V CDR1 and CDR2: SGHNT, YYREEE (reference sequence). V was clipped by 0 bases and J by 11 bases, with 12 bases between them. The CDR3: CASSLALASEYF. DNA for the CDR3: TGTGCCAGCAGCTTGGCCTTAGCGTCGGAGTACTTC.

The J gene is TRBJ1-5, the V gene TRBV27; 7 bases are shared with TRBD1. Germline CDR1 MNHEY, CDR2 SMNVEV (reference sequence). V lost 8 bases to trimming and J lost 0 bases; unmatched junction nucleotides: 7. The CDR3 runs to 15 residues. In DNA, the CDR3 is TGTGCCAGCGGGAACAGGGGACATAGCAATCAGCCCCAGCATTTT. It is translated as CASGNRGHSNQPQHF.

The gene calls are TRBV15 and TRBJ2-7; D is unclear. This CDR3 comprises 14 residues. Germline CDR1 LNHNV, CDR2 YYDKDF (reference sequence). V was clipped by 1 base and J by 3 bases, with 10 bases between them. The CDR3 spells CATSRGSQDYEQYF. The CDR3 nucleotides are TGTGCCACCAGCAGAGGGTCGCAGGACTACGAGCAGTACTTC.

The CDR3 DNA sequence: TGTGCCAGCAGGAGGCTGAGCGGGGGGGCCATCGGGGAGCTGTTTTTT. It specifies CASRRLSGGAIGELFF. The gene calls are TRBV2 and TRBJ2-2, with TRBD2 identical over 10 bases. The CDR3 is 16 amino acids. The V gene end was trimmed by 6 bases and the J gene end by 7 bases; junction bases not matched to a gene: 11. The V gene's germline CDR1 is SNHLY and CDR2 FYNNEI. Based on the CDR3 plus reference TRBV2 and TRBJ2-2, the full variable domain is EPEVTQTPSHQVTQMGQEVILRCVPISNHLYFYWYRQILGQKVEFLVSFYNNEISEKSEIFDDQFSVERPDGSNFTLKIRSTKLEDSAMYFCASRRLSGGAIGELFFGEGSRLTVL.

V and J are TRBV29-1 and TRBJ2-5, with a tentative D call TRBD1 (6 bases). CDR1 and CDR2 (germline): SQVTM, ANQGSEA. V was shortened by 5 bases and J by 5 bases, with 15 bases between the two germline ends. The CDR3 covers 13 residues. The CDR3 DNA sequence: TGCAGCGTTCCAGGGGCCCCGGTGGAGACCCAGTACTTC. It is translated as CSVPGAPVETQYF. The whole variable domain, filled in from reference TRBV29-1 and TRBJ2-5, reads SAVISQKPSRDICQRGTSLTIQCQVDSQVTMMFWYRQQPGQSLTLIATANQGSEATYESGFVIDKFPISRPNLTFSTLTVSNMSPEDSSIYLCSVPGAPVETQYFGPGTRLLVL.

The V call is TRBV5-4, the J call TRBJ1-4; possibly TRBD1 for D (6 bases). V was cut by 5 bases and J by 5 bases, with 13 bases left in between. The CDR3 contains 14 residues. Germline V gene lookup returns CDR1 SGHNT and CDR2 YYREEE (reference sequence). CDR3 protein: CASRSDSRNEKLFF. CDR3 DNA: TGTGCCAGCAGGTCGGACAGCAGGAATGAAAAACTGTTTTTT. The full variable domain, with the rest looked up from reference TRBV5-4 and TRBJ1-4, is ETGVTQSPTHLIKTRGQQVTLRCSSQSGHNTVSWYQQALGQGPQFIFQYYREEENGRGNFPPRFSGLQFPNYSSELNVNALELDDSALYLCASRSDSRNEKLFFGSGTQLSVL.

J is TRBJ2-5 and V is TRBV7-2; D might be TRBD1 (6 bases). CDR3 length equals 17 residues. Germline CDR1 SGHTA, CDR2 FQGNSA. The V end was cut by 5 bases, the J end by 4 bases, with 23 bases between. This CDR3 reads CASSPGYGTNVGETQYF. In DNA form, the CDR3 reads TGTGCCAGCAGCCCCGGGTACGGGACAAACGTCGGAGAGACCCAGTACTTC.

The chain recombines TRBV7-2 with TRBJ1-5; a weak D match, TRBD1 (6 bases). Trimming took 5 bases from V and 2 from J, leaving 16 bases between them. CDR1 and CDR2 from the germline V gene are SGHTA and FQGNSA. This CDR3 has 16 residues. CDR3 region: CASSPGSRGGNQPQHF. CDR3 DNA sequence: TGTGCCAGCAGCCCAGGGTCCAGGGGAGGCAATCAGCCCCAGCATTTT.

The chain combines TRBV7-3 with TRBJ2-2; D gene ambiguous. The length of the CDR3 is 12 residues. Per the germline V gene, CDR1 is SGHTA and CDR2 is FQGTGA. Between the trimmed V and J ends, which lost 3 bases and 6 bases, there was a span of 5 bases. CDR3 amino acids: CASSFQSGELFF. In nucleotides, the CDR3 is TGTGCCAGCAGCTTTCAATCCGGGGAGCTGTTTTTT.

The chain joins TRBV7-7 to TRBJ1-3; TRBD1 is a possible D gene (6 bases). Per germline, CDR1 SSHAT and CDR2 FNYEAQ (reference sequence). The CDR3 is 16 residues long. V shed 5 bases and J shed 1 base, with 15 bases lying between them. The CDR3 DNA reads as TGTGCCAGCAGCCCTTTAGCCCAGGGGTCTGGAAACACCATATATTTT. It yields the protein CASSPLAQGSGNTIYF.

The chain carries TRBV19 and TRBJ2-5; the D is unclear. Germline V gene sequence: CDR1 LNHDA, CDR2 SQIVND (reference sequence). This CDR3 has 11 residues. V lost 10 bases to trimming and J lost 7 bases, with 13 bases between them. Here the CDR3 DNA reads TGTGCCACCTCCAGTGGCGGGACCCAGTACTTC. Encoded protein: CATSSGGTQYF.

V and J are TRBV7-9 and TRBJ2-7; no definite D call. V shed 1 base and J shed 6 bases, with 7 bases lying between them. This CDR3 has 12 amino acids. Germline CDR1 is SEHNR and CDR2 is FQNEAQ (reference sequence). The CDR3 loop reads CASSLGPGEQYF. The CDR3 DNA reads as TGTGCCAGCAGCTTAGGCCCAGGCGAGCAGTACTTC.

CDR3 DNA sequence: TGCGCCAGCAGGATACTTACAGGGGCTATGAACACTGAAGCTTTCTTT. This encodes CASRILTGAMNTEAFF. The V call is TRBV4-1, the J call TRBJ1-1; 7 bases line up with TRBD1. Germline loops: CDR1 MGHRA, CDR2 YSYEKL. This CDR3 has 16 amino acids. Germline trimming cut 6 bases from V and 0 bases from J; bases unmatched to any gene: 10.

CDR3 residues: CASSPPPTGEDYEQYF. CDR3 bases: TGTGCCAGCAGTCCGCCCCCGACAGGGGAAGACTACGAGCAGTACTTC. V and J are TRBV6-8 and TRBJ2-7; 8 bases align to TRBD1. After removal of 5 bases from V and 3 bases from J, the junction contained 12 bases not matched to a gene. The CDR3 covers 16 residues. Germline CDR1 MNHGY, CDR2 SAAAGT.

CDR3 bases: TGTGCCAGCAGCTCAAGAGCCACCCAGCCCCAGCATTTT. Translated, it gives CASSSRATQPQHF. This chain connects TRBV7-2 to TRBJ1-5, with D unclear. The V gene lost 4 bases and the J gene lost 7 bases, with 11 bases spanning the gap. This CDR3 region has 13 residues. Per germline, CDR1 SGHTA and CDR2 FQGNSA.

This clone was observed a handful of times. The genes are TRBV28 and TRBJ2-7; TRBD2 agrees at 7 bases. Germline lookup yields CDR1 MDHEN and CDR2 SYDVKM. The trim removed 8 bases at V and 4 bases at J, leaving 11 bases unmatched. This CDR3 spans 14 amino acids. The CDR3 reads CASGAGDVKYEQYF. DNA for the CDR3: TGTGCCAGCGGCGCGGGGGACGTGAAGTACGAGCAGTACTTC.

In its sample, this clone was seen once. The V call is TRBV6-1, the J call TRBJ2-1; 7 nucleotides match TRBD2. This CDR3 has 16 amino acids. The V and J ends lost 4 bases and 9 bases, in that order; junction bases with no gene match: 15. Germline lookup yields CDR1 MNHNS and CDR2 SASEGT. The CDR3: CASSGEPGLKRSEQFF. CDR3 bases: TGTGCCAGCAGTGGCGAACCGGGACTAAAGCGGAGTGAGCAGTTCTTC.

CDR3 coding DNA: TGTGCCAGCAGCCAAAGAGAGTTGGGAGGTGAAGCTTTCTTT. Encoded protein: CASSQRELGGEAFF. This rearrangement joins TRBV3-1 (or the pseudogene TRBV3-2) to TRBJ1-1; no clear D gene. Trimming removed 2 bases at V and 7 bases at J, with 14 bases between. Per germline, CDR1 LGHDT and CDR2 YNNKEL (reference sequence). CDR3 length: 14 amino acids.

The chain recombines TRBV7-3 with TRBJ1-1; 8 nucleotides match TRBD1. V lost 10 bases and J lost 0; bases outside the gene matches: 16. Looked up from germline, CDR1 is SGHTA and CDR2 is FQGTGA. The CDR3 length is 17 residues. CDR3: CAIGPGTGRTMNTEAFF. The CDR3 region has the DNA TGTGCCATCGGCCCCGGGACAGGACGAACCATGAACACTGAAGCTTTCTTT.